This T cell receptor (beta chain) appears in the sequencing data of a study of blood T cell repertoires in COVID-19. Study context: Specimens from acute and convalescent COVID-19 originated in the United States, Italy and Spain.

In the authors' methods: Reference gene primer amplification in the assay estimated nucleated cell counts. Clones were sequenced by immunoSEQ multiplex PCR, and TCRdb holds only the in-frame ones, with some missing. The DNA was the basis for D and trimming; V, J and clone size are from that table. The sample comprises approximately 54,000 clones, 75% to 85% of which are singletons, and about 7.6% rests with the top ten. Germline V gene lookup returns CDR1 KGHDR and CDR2 SFDVKD. The CDR3 has 16 amino acids. After removal of 4 bases from V and 2 bases from J, the junction contained 4 bases not matched to a gene.

The TCR was taken from a human donor in a cohort sampled during active COVID-19. The rearrangement joins TRBV24-1 to TRBJ2-1; TRBD2 matches 10 bases. Sequencing was performed on peripheral blood. The CDR3 protein is CATSDPGLAAYNEQFF. The CDR3 coding sequence is TGTGCCACCAGTGACCCCGGACTAGCGGCCTACAATGAGCAGTTCTTC.